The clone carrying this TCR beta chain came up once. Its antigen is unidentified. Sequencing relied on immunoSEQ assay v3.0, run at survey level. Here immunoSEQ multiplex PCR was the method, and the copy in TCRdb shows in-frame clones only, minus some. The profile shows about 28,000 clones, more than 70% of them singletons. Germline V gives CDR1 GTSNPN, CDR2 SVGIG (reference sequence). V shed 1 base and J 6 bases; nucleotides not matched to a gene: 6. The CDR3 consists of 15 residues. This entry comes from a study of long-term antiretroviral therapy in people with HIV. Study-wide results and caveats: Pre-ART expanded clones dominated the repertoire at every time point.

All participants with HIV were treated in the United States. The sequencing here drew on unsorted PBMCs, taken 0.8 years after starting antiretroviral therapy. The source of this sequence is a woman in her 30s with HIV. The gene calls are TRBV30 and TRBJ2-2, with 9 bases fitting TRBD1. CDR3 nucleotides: TGTGCCTGGAGTGCCGGGACAGGGACGTCCGGGGAGCTGTTTTTT. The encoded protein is CAWSAGTGTSGELFF.